This T cell receptor (beta chain) was profiled in a study of blood T cell repertoires in COVID-19 (dated by TCRdb to the early 2020s). Some background on the complete study: Collaborator samples came from the United States, Italy and Spain and covered acute and convalescent phases of COVID-19. The material from the prospective study consisted of cDNA or gDNA derived from T cells, B-cell-depleted T cells, or PBMCs. Subjects who had been exposed to COVID-19, were actively infected with it, or had recovered from it provided the deeply sampled blood TCRbeta repertoires that made up the dataset. The repertoires were released in a freely available public database meant as a resource for research on the immune response to SARS-CoV-2. Samples were obtained from the ongoing ImmuneRACE study (first 160 participants) and from some 1,200 subjects provided by 6 global collaborators. A de-identified subject ID, COVID-19 status, age in years and sex were almost always included in the sample metadata. Where available, HLA class I and class II types were taken from metadata supplied by the sample provider and were not determined by assay-based typing. Overall study results and their limits: The quantity of clinical and demographic metadata differed by source and by participant and was supplied without curation.

The immunoSEQ Assay, a bias-controlled multiplex PCR, was used to amplify TCRbeta CDR3 regions from genomic DNA. Under the source paper's analysis protocol: The number of nucleated cells in each sample was estimated from the amplification of reference gene primers within the assay. To quantify the absolute abundance of each unique TCRbeta CDR3 rearrangement, sequence reads were collapsed and filtered. For each sample, productive Simpson clonality was calculated as the square root of Simpson's diversity index over productive rearrangements. The table comes from immuneACCESS by way of TCRdb, which keeps in-frame sequences with V and J called. Part of the clones is missing from these tables; in studies checked, under half for an unresolved V gene and the rest for unknown reasons. That table supplies the V and J calls and clone size; D and trimming were determined from the DNA. This sample comprises roughly 100,000 clones, roughly nine tenths of them detected only once. The top ten hold 15% to 20% of the sample.

The V end gives up 2 bases and the J end 4 bases, leaving 1 base in the junction not matched to a gene. The CDR3 spans 13 residues, from the cysteine through the phenylalanine. Here the CDR3 DNA is all that survives: 39 bases in frame from base 1. The germline V gene (reference sequence) sets CDR1 to MNHEY and CDR2 to SMNVEV. Each collaborating institution followed its own protocols to collect whole blood in K2EDTA tubes. For TCRbeta analysis, collaborator samples were shipped as frozen whole blood, as isolated PBMCs, or as DNA extracted from either sample type. As for this clone: It lacks a known antigen. There are no base qualities to consult, and no much larger clone falls within one base.

The sequencing sample was made of peripheral blood. This receptor was obtained from an elderly woman in a cohort sampled during active COVID-19. The chain links TRBV27 with TRBJ1-2; the central 7 bases match TRBD1. The DNA sequence is as follows: TGTGCCAGCAGTTTACCAGGGGGCTATGGCTACACCTTC. It encodes CASSLPGGYGYTF.